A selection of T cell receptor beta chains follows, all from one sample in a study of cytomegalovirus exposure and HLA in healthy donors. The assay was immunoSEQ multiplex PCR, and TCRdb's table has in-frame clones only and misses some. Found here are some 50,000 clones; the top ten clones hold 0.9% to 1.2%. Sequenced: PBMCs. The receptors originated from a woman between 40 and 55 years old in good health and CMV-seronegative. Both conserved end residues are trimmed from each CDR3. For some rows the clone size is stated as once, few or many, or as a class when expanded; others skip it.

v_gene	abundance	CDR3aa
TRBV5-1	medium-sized	ASNRGLQNTEAF
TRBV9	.	ASSAREGSYNEQF
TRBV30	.	AWFRDRTSGNTIY
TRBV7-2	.	ASSRRRASEKVHEQF
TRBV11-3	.	ASSLTLAGYNEQF
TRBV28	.	ASSPQQYEQY
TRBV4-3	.	ASSQDWARQGLTQY
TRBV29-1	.	SVERLAGVGSDTQY
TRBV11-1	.	ASSLGWGYEQF
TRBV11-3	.	ASSSLLSTGCNQPQH
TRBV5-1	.	ASSLEGTGGYT
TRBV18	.	ASSRPDWNEQF
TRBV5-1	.	ASRFTQGRAPYEQY
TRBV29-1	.	SGELGGYNEQF
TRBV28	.	ASSSPGQGAGGYT
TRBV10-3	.	AISETGGGNTIY
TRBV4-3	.	ASSQESIGQPPYNEQF
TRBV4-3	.	ASSQGSGRGVVEQY
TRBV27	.	ASRSVRQGLEQY
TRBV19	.	ASMGGRNTYTDTQY
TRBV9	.	ASSAPGLSYEQY
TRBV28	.	ASTGQGYTEAF